The source of this T cell receptor (beta chain) is a study of T cells in Graves' hyperthyroidism and ophthalmopathy. Amplified regions were TCR beta CDR3 sequences from RNA transcripts. HTBI primers were the set used in a first-round RT-PCR of the TCR CDR3. One entry per CDR3 protein results from TCRdb running MiXCR on the multiplex PCR reads. Among over 400,000 distinct CDR3 sequences listed, around 15% were seen once. This clonotype has a count of ten or more. V lost 3 bases to trimming and J lost 5 bases, with 17 bases between them. Per germline, CDR1 SGHRS and CDR2 YFSETQ. The CDR3 runs to 16 residues. A patient was excluded if there was uncontrolled infection, other autoimmune disease, pregnancy or lactation.

The origin of this receptor is a man between 18 and 35 years old with Graves' ophthalmopathy. V gene TRBV5-1 combines with J gene TRBJ2-2, with D possibly matching TRBD2 (5 bases). Source material: blood. The CDR3 is CASSWMAPGMTGELFF. In DNA form, the CDR3 reads TGCGCCAGCAGCTGGATGGCTCCCGGGATGACCGGGGAGCTGTTTTTT.